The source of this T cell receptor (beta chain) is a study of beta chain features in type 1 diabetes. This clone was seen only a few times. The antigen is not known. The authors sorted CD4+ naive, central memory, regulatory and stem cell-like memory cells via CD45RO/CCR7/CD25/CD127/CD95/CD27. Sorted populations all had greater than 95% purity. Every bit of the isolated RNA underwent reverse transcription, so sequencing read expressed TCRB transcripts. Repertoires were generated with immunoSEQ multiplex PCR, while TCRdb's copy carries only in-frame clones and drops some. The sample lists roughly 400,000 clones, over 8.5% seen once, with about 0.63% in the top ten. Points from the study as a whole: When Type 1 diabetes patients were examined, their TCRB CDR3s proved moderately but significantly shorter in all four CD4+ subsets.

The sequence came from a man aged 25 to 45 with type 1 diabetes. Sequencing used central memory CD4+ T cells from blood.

This CDR3 reads CASSQQGAEKLFF. The CDR3 DNA is TGTGCCAGCAGCCAGCAGGGAGCGGAAAAACTGTTTTTT. The genes are TRBV11-2 and TRBJ1-4; D possibly corresponds to TRBD1 (5 bases). Deletions cut 5 bases from V and 8 bases from J, with 12 bases between. The CDR3 is made up of 13 amino acids. Germline-derived CDR1 and CDR2 are SGHAT and FQNNGV.